This T cell receptor (beta chain) originates from a study of blood T cell repertoires in COVID-19. In the study overall: In each case, the material was cDNA or gDNA derived from T cells, B-cell-depleted T cells, or PBMCs.

The germline CDR1 and CDR2 sequences are GTSNPN and SVGIG (reference sequence). The V and J ends lost 4 bases and 8 bases, in that order; junction bases with no gene match: 10. This CDR3 spans 14 amino acids. Participant age was roughly 18 to 90 years, and participants resided in fewer than 30 US areas. Participants reported their clinical history, and cohort assignment relied on those reports. Per the study methods: Using reference gene primer amplification, nucleated cell counts were estimated. Generated by immunoSEQ multiplex PCR, the TCRdb table keeps only in-frame clones and is missing some. From that table come the V and J calls and clone size; the DNA was used to work out D and trimming. The table includes 250,000 to 300,000 clones, roughly nine tenths detected once.

The receptor's source is a human donor in a cohort exposed to, infected with or recovered from COVID-19 (not recorded which). The donor label of this sample is uncertain. The source material was PBMCs or T cells enriched from blood (not recorded which). The chain has TRBV30 and TRBJ1-4; 7 bases are shared with TRBD1. CDR3 DNA sequence: TGTGCCTGGAATAGGGGGACAGCGGGCGAAAAACTGTTTTTT. This sequence encodes CAWNRGTAGEKLFF.